The clone carrying this T cell receptor beta chain was seen ten or more times. This record comes from a study of T cells in Graves' hyperthyroidism and ophthalmopathy. On the study more broadly: At initial diagnosis, before any treatment had begun, peripheral blood was obtained.

Germline CDR1 reads DFQATT; CDR2 reads SNEGSKA (reference sequence). The CDR3 totals 13 residues. V lost 0 bases to trimming and J lost 3 bases, with 8 bases between them. Regions amplified from RNA transcripts were the TCR beta CDR3 regions. The TCR CDR3 first-round RT-PCR relied on the HTBI primer set. TCRdb independently ran MiXCR on the multiplex PCR reads; one entry per CDR3 protein. The sample yields around 600,000 distinct CDR3 sequences, approximately 14% seen once. With duration under 3 months, ophthalmopathy was active: Clinical Activity Score at least 3, NOSPECS at least 4. Exclusion of patients followed from uncontrolled infection, other autoimmune disease, pregnancy or lactation. Orbital computed tomography and thyroid ultrasound, together with serum TRAb and thyroxine and clinical symptoms, were used for diagnoses.

Source material: blood. The clonotype was recovered from a woman aged 18-29 years with Graves' ophthalmopathy. The chain combines TRBV20-1 with TRBJ1-2; no clear D. This chain's CDR3 is CSAREEGHYGYTF. The DNA for the CDR3 is TGCAGTGCTAGAGAAGAGGGTCACTATGGCTACACCTTC.